There are a few counts of the clone carrying this TCR beta chain. Antigen specificity is unknown. An equimolar mix of two oligonucleotides served as the beta constant-region primer for TRBC1 and TRBC2. TCRdb passed the UMI-ligation and nested PCR reads through MiXCR, listing each CDR3 protein once. The profile shows under 150,000 distinct CDR3 sequences, around 15% of them singletons. This sample was included in a study of naive and memory T cell subsets. This CDR3 has 14 amino acids. Trimming stripped 4 bases from V and 8 bases from J, with 18 bases between. Looked up from germline, CDR1 is DFQATT and CDR2 is SNEGSKA (reference sequence). Study-wide results and caveats: Gini index rose across naive, CM, EM and EMRA in CD4 and CD8. Possibly reflecting memory cells re-expressing CD45RA, a few larger clonotypes occurred in naive repertoires, especially CD8.

Overnight CMV lysate stimulation of fresh PBMCs defined donor CMV status by CD4+ IFNgamma. Sequential positive selection took CD4 T cells first, then CD8 T cells. This receptor was taken from a human donor in good health. The chain couples TRBV20-1 to TRBJ2-1; no clear D gene. Sample: naive CD4+ T cells from blood. The CDR3 sequence: CSATAFSSPHEQFF. The DNA for the CDR3 is TGCAGTGCTACGGCCTTCAGCTCCCCCCATGAGCAGTTCTTC.